The rows below give T cell receptor beta chains drawn from one sample of a study of blood T cell repertoires in COVID-19. Clones were sequenced by immunoSEQ multiplex PCR, and TCRdb holds only the in-frame ones, with some missing. The sample holds tens of thousands of clones; 65% to 90% are singletons and the top ten take about 4%. What was sequenced was peripheral blood. The receptors originated from a man aged 55 to 70 with acute or convalescent COVID-19. CDR3s include the opening cysteine and the closing phenylalanine or tryptophan. A D gene is named only where the DNA matches it firmly. Size is omitted from some rows. Given values are once, few, many or a class for expanded clones.

J,D,size,V,DNA,CDR3
TRBJ1-1,-,once,TRBV6-2/TRBV6-3,TGTGCCAGCAGTCCGAGCGGGACCCCCAGCACTGAAGCTTTCTTT,CASSPSGTPSTEAFF
TRBJ1-4,TRBD1,-,TRBV3-1/TRBV3-2,TGTGCCAGCAGCACAGGGGCAACTAATGAAAAACTGTTTTTT,CASSTGATNEKLFF
TRBJ1-1,TRBD1,-,TRBV3-1/TRBV3-2,TGTGCCAGCAGCCTCGGACAGGGGAAAGGGGACACTGAAGCTTTCTTT,CASSLGQGKGDTEAFF
TRBJ2-2,TRBD1,-,TRBV24-1,TGTGCCACCAGCCCGACAGGGGGCACCGGGGAGCTGTTTTTT,CATSPTGGTGELFF
TRBJ2-5,-,-,TRBV5-1,TGCGCCAGCAGCTTGTCCCGGCAGGAGGGAAAAGAGACCCAGTACTTC,CASSLSRQEGKETQYF
TRBJ2-5,TRBD1,-,TRBV5-1,TGCGCCAGCAGCTCTTCCGGGACAGGGGATTTGGAGACCCAGTACTTC,CASSSSGTGDLETQYF
TRBJ1-1,TRBD1,-,TRBV30,TGTGCCTGGACCCGCCAGGGGGCTAACAGGGGGCCCACTGAAGCTTTCTTT,CAWTRQGANRGPTEAFF
TRBJ2-1,-,-,TRBV3-1/TRBV3-2,TGTGCCAGCAGCCAAGGACTCGGGACCTACAATGAGCAGTTCTTC,CASSQGLGTYNEQFF
TRBJ2-5,TRBD1,-,TRBV5-1,TGCGCCAGCAGCCCCGGGACAGGGATGGGAGAGACCCAGTACTTC,CASSPGTGMGETQYF
TRBJ1-1,TRBD1,-,TRBV29-1,TGCAGCGCCGAGGGACAGGGGAACGCTGAAGCTTTCTTT,CSAEGQGNAEAFF
TRBJ1-3,-,medium-sized,TRBV7-2,TGTGCCAGCAGATCCACAGGGCCTGGAAACACCATATATTTT,CASRSTGPGNTIYF
TRBJ2-7,TRBD2,-,TRBV9,TGTGCCAGCAGCTCTTGCCAGCGGGGTCCTCCCTACGAGCAGTACTTC,CASSSCQRGPPYEQYF
TRBJ1-1,TRBD1,-,TRBV19,TGTGCCAGTAGTCTACGCAAACCGGGACAGGGGAACACTGAAGCTTTCTTT,CASSLRKPGQGNTEAFF
TRBJ2-4,-,-,TRBV2,TGTGCCAGCAGTGGAGTAGCGGCGCACCAGTACTTC,CASSGVAAHQYF
TRBJ1-2,-,-,TRBV9,TGTGCCAGCAGCGCCTCCTATGGCTACACCTTC,CASSASYGYTF
TRBJ2-3,-,-,TRBV15,TGTGCCACCAGCAGAGATGGGGGCCAGGCCACAGATACGCAGTATTTT,CATSRDGGQATDTQYF
TRBJ2-1,TRBD2,-,TRBV2,TGTGCCAGCACCCCCCGAAGCGGGAGCAACAATGAGCAGTTCTTC,CASTPRSGSNNEQFF
TRBJ1-3,-,-,TRBV7-9,TGTGCCAGCAGCCCCCCCTGGGGACTCTCTGGAAACACCATATATTTT,CASSPPWGLSGNTIYF
TRBJ2-2,TRBD2,-,TRBV4-2,TGTGCCAGCAGCCAAGACTCGGGGGAGGGAAGCACCGGGGAGCTGTTTTTT,CASSQDSGEGSTGELFF
TRBJ1-2,-,-,TRBV10-2,TGCGCCAGCAGTCTCCTCGGCTATGGCTACACCTTC,CASSLLGYGYTF
TRBJ1-1,TRBD1,-,TRBV7-3,TGTGCCAGCAGCTTAACTAGAGGACAGGGGCGCCACACTGAAGCTTTCTTT,CASSLTRGQGRHTEAFF
TRBJ2-1,TRBD2,-,TRBV7-3,TGTGCCAGCAGCGGACTAGCGGGGGGGCGCAATGAGCAGTTCTTC,CASSGLAGGRNEQFF
TRBJ2-2,-,-,TRBV19,TGTGCCAGTAGTATACCTAAGCGGACCGGGGAGCTGTTTTTT,CASSIPKRTGELFF
TRBJ2-1,TRBD2,-,TRBV7-2,TGTGCCAGCAGCTTAGAGGGGACTAGCGGGAGTGGTGAGCAGTTCTTC,CASSLEGTSGSGEQFF
TRBJ2-5,TRBD2,-,TRBV12-5,TGTGCTAGTGTCCTCGGGGGGGCGGAGACCCAGTACTTC,CASVLGGAETQYF
TRBJ2-1,-,-,TRBV19,TGTGCCAGTAGTCCCCGGGGTAGCAATTACAATGAGCAGTTCTTC,CASSPRGSNYNEQFF
TRBJ1-1,-,-,TRBV29-1,TGCAGCGTCGTCCGGGAAGTTGAAGCTTTCTTT,CSVVREVEAFF
TRBJ1-1,TRBD1,-,TRBV27,TGTGCCAGCAGTTTATCCAGGGGGTTCACTGAAGCTTTCTTT,CASSLSRGFTEAFF
TRBJ1-1,-,-,TRBV18,TGTGCCAGCTCACCACCCACAGGGAATACTGAAGCTTTCTTT,CASSPPTGNTEAFF
TRBJ2-3,TRBD2,-,TRBV2,TGTGCCAGCAGTCGACTAGCGAAAGATACGCAGTATTTT,CASSRLAKDTQYF
TRBJ2-4,TRBD1,few,TRBV19,TGTGCCAGTAGTACCGACAGGGGGACCAAAAACATTCAGTACTTC,CASSTDRGTKNIQYF
TRBJ1-1,-,few,TRBV20-1,TGCAGTGCCCGACAGAACACTGAAGCTTTCTTT,CSARQNTEAFF
TRBJ2-1,TRBD1,-,TRBV6-5,TGTGCCAGCAGTTACTCGCGACAGGGATCAAATGAGCAGTTCTTC,CASSYSRQGSNEQFF